These 18 T cell receptor beta chains share one sample of origin, sequenced in a study of blood T cell repertoires in COVID-19. The repertoire was sequenced with immunoSEQ multiplex PCR; TCRdb's copy has only in-frame clones and lacks some. Here the sample spans under 300,000 clones, around nine tenths being singletons. Sequencing used peripheral blood. These receptor sequences come from a man between 50 and 59 years old with acute or convalescent COVID-19.

The V gene is TRBV2, the J gene TRBJ2-2; 7 nucleotides line up with TRBD2. The CDR3 extends over 13 amino acids. The V gene end was trimmed by 6 bases and the J gene end by 4 bases; junction bases not matched to a gene: 2. The germline CDR1 and CDR2 sequences are SNHLY and FYNNEI. For the CDR3, the DNA is TGTGCCAGCAGCGGGGAGGGCACCGGGGAGCTGTTTTTT. As protein: CASSGEGTGELFF.

This chain links TRBV4-1 with TRBJ1-2; D unclear. The CDR3 contains 15 residues. Germline V gene sequence: CDR1 MGHRA, CDR2 YSYEKL. V lost 0 bases and J 4 bases, leaving 12 bases between the germline ends. The chain's CDR3 is CASSQDPSFVYGYTF. The CDR3 DNA reads TGCGCCAGCAGCCAAGATCCAAGCTTTGTCTATGGCTACACCTTC.

This clone was detected only once. The CDR3 nucleotides are TGTGCCAGCAGTTTCTGGGGGGGTGAGACCCAGTACTTC. The encoded protein is CASSFWGGETQYF. This sequence joins TRBV12-3 or TRBV12-4 and TRBJ2-5, with 7 bases aligning to TRBD2. This CDR3 is 13 amino acids long. After removal of 3 bases from V and 5 bases from J, the junction contained 3 bases not matched to a gene.

The chain employs TRBV7-8 and TRBJ1-6; D unclear. Looked up from germline, CDR1 is SGHVS and CDR2 is FQNEAQ. This CDR3 region has 19 residues. V gave up 1 base and J gave up 0 bases, with 16 bases separating them. CDR3 region: CASSLETYRGSSYNSPLHF. The CDR3 DNA is TGTGCCAGCAGCTTAGAGACTTACAGAGGGAGCTCCTATAATTCACCCCTCCACTTT.

The V call is TRBV5-8, the J call TRBJ1-1; D is perhaps TRBD1 (5 bases). The CDR3 has 13 amino acids. V lost 0 bases and J lost 10, with 13 bases in between. The germline V gene has CDR1 SGHTS and CDR2 YDEGEE. CDR3 DNA: TGTGCCAGCAGCTTGGCCAGGGTGTCGGGAGCTTTCTTT. Protein sequence: CASSLARVSGAFF.

This chain links TRBV19 with TRBJ1-2; 8 positions agree with TRBD1. V was pared by 4 bases and J by 2 bases, with 6 bases of the junction left unmatched. Germline-derived CDR1 and CDR2 are LNHDA and SQIVND (reference sequence). The CDR3 loop spans 15 amino acids. CDR3 in amino acids: CASSKGQAANYGYTF. The CDR3 coding sequence is TGTGCCAGTAGTAAGGGACAGGCAGCCAACTATGGCTACACCTTC.

J is TRBJ2-1 and V is TRBV28; 9 nucleotides agree with TRBD1. The CDR3 runs 17 residues. Per the germline V gene, CDR1 is MDHEN and CDR2 is SYDVKM. The junction had 13 bases not matched to a gene; V was cut back by 7 bases and J by 3 bases. For the CDR3, the DNA is TGTGCCAGCACCGGGACAGGGAGGGTGGTGGGCTACAATGAGCAGTTCTTC. Its protein product is CASTGTGRVVGYNEQFF.

The chain recombines TRBV19 with TRBJ1-2; 9 bases fit TRBD1. The length of the CDR3 is 15 residues. Trimming at V came to 4 bases and at J to 1 base, leaving 4 bases not matched to a gene. Germline V lookup: CDR1 LNHDA, CDR2 SQIVND (reference sequence). The CDR3 here is CASSRGTGINYGYTF. CDR3 in DNA: TGTGCCAGTAGTAGAGGGACAGGGATTAACTATGGCTACACCTTC.

The chain uses TRBV10-3 and TRBJ2-4; TRBD1 matches 9 bases. Trimming took 2 bases from V and 8 from J; bases not matched to a gene: 4. Germline CDR1 reads ENHRY; CDR2 reads SYGVKD. This CDR3 has 14 amino acids. In DNA form, the CDR3 reads TGTGCCATCAGTGAGCCGACAGGGGGGGACATTCAGTACTTC. Translation gives CAISEPTGGDIQYF.

The chain joins TRBV9 to TRBJ2-2; a weak D match, TRBD2 (6 bases). CDR3 length: 15 residues. CDR1 is SGDLS, CDR2 YYNGEE, per germline. V lost 4 bases and J 4 bases, leaving 14 bases between the germline ends. CDR3 DNA sequence: TGTGCCAGCAGCCGAGGGGACTTCGGCACCGGGGAGCTGTTTTTT. This translates into CASSRGDFGTGELFF.

This clone was observed a single time. This rearrangement joins TRBV18 to TRBJ1-1; no definite D call. V lost 6 bases, J lost 2 bases, and 16 bases lay in between. Germline V CDR1 and CDR2: KGHSH, LQKENI. This CDR3 region has 15 residues. In nucleotides, the CDR3 is TGTGCCAGCTCCCCCGCGGTAACGTTAAACACTGAAGCTTTCTTT. It codes for CASSPAVTLNTEAFF.

This chain connects TRBV4-2 to TRBJ1-2; 10 positions agree with TRBD1. This CDR3 is built from 15 residues. With 3 bases clipped from V and 3 bases from J, the junction kept 4 bases outside the gene matches. Per germline, CDR1 LGHNA and CDR2 YNFKEQ. The CDR3 nucleotides read TGTGCCAGCAGCCACGAAGGACAGGGGGACTATGGCTACACCTTC. Encoded protein: CASSHEGQGDYGYTF.

The CDR3 nucleotides are TGTGCCAGCAGCCTGGTGAGGTCGAATTCACCCCTCCACTTT. It specifies CASSLVRSNSPLHF. This chain links TRBV14 with TRBJ1-6, with no clear D. Germline loops: CDR1 SGHDN, CDR2 FVKESK. V was trimmed by 4 bases and J by 7 bases, leaving 11 bases between them. CDR3 size: 14 residues. Based on the CDR3 plus reference TRBV14 and TRBJ1-6, the full variable domain is EAGVTQFPSHSVIEKGQTVTLRCDPISGHDNLYWYRRVMGKEIKFLLHFVKESKQDESGMPNNRFLAERTGGTYSTLKVQPAELEDSGVYFCASSLVRSNSPLHFGNGTRLTVT.

The V call is TRBV6-5, the J call TRBJ2-1; 10 bases are shared with TRBD2. The CDR3 has 13 residues. V lost 6 bases to trimming and J lost 7 bases; unmatched junction nucleotides: 3. CDR1 is MNHEY and CDR2 is SVGAGI in the germline V gene. The CDR3 here is CASRLAGSNEQFF. The CDR3 coding sequence is TGTGCCAGCAGACTAGCGGGGAGTAATGAGCAGTTCTTC.

The gene calls are TRBV27 and TRBJ1-6; D is undetermined. V lost 7 bases, J lost 3 bases, and 7 bases lay in between. CDR1 MNHEY and CDR2 SMNVEV come from the germline V gene (reference sequence). The CDR3 length is 13 residues. CDR3 nucleotide sequence: TGTGCCAGCACTGCGGACTATAATTCACCCCTCCACTTT. This translates into CASTADYNSPLHF.

The rearrangement links TRBV27 to TRBJ1-1; 7 nucleotides agree with TRBD1. CDR1 and CDR2 from the germline V gene are MNHEY and SMNVEV (reference sequence). V lost 5 bases to trimming and J lost 5 bases; unmatched junction nucleotides: 11. There are 15 residues in the CDR3. The CDR3 coding sequence is TGTGCCAGCAGTCCAGGCAGACAGGGAAAAACTGAAGCTTTCTTT. Translated, it gives CASSPGRQGKTEAFF.

The V and J genes are TRBV27 and TRBJ2-1; 8 bases agree with TRBD2. Germline CDR1 and CDR2: MNHEY and SMNVEV (reference sequence). The CDR3 contains 16 residues. Losses at the gene ends were 3 bases for V and 5 bases for J; bases not matched to a gene: 9. Here the CDR3 reads CASSFRQRGTHNEQFF. The CDR3 nucleotides are TGTGCCAGCAGTTTCCGACAGCGGGGGACACACAATGAGCAGTTCTTC.

The rearrangement links TRBV4-1 to TRBJ2-5; 7 bases align to TRBD1. Germline lookup yields CDR1 MGHRA and CDR2 YSYEKL. The length of the CDR3 is 15 residues. V trimming: 1 base; J trimming: 6 bases; junction bases outside the gene matches: 8. The CDR3 loop is CASSQVPGQEKTQYF. CDR3 DNA sequence: TGCGCCAGCAGCCAAGTTCCAGGACAGGAGAAGACCCAGTACTTC.